Below are 11 T cell receptor beta chains sequenced from a single sample in a study of blood T cell repertoires in COVID-19. Assay used: immunoSEQ multiplex PCR; TCRdb lists only in-frame clones, some missing. The profile shows approximately 300,000 clones, approximately 90% of them singletons. Sequenced input: peripheral blood. The receptors were sampled from a man aged 18 to 30 with active or convalescent COVID-19.

The genes are TRBV7-2 and TRBJ2-1, with TRBD2 matching 14 bases. The J segment lost 2 bases and the V segment lost 4 bases, leaving 7 bases of the junction unmatched. The germline V gene encodes CDR1 SGHTA and CDR2 FQGNSA. This CDR3 comprises 18 residues. The CDR3 sequence: CASSSTSGGGKTYNEQFF. CDR3 DNA: TGTGCCAGCAGCTCGACTAGCGGGGGGGGAAAAACCTACAATGAGCAGTTCTTC.

The rearrangement joins TRBV19 to TRBJ2-2; TRBD2 might be the D (5 bases). The CDR3 contains 15 residues. Germline V gives CDR1 LNHDA, CDR2 SQIVND (reference sequence). Trimming pared 7 bases from V and 8 bases from J, leaving 20 bases between. The CDR3 DNA is TGTGCCAGTACGCCCCCGGGAAGGGAAGAAGGGGAGCTGTTTTTT. This translates into CASTPPGREEGELFF.

J is TRBJ2-7 and V is TRBV6-6; 8 bases align to TRBD2. The CDR3 is made up of 16 amino acids. Germline trimming cut 4 bases from V and 3 bases from J; bases unmatched to any gene: 11. CDR1 and CDR2 from the germline V gene are MNHNY and SVGAGI (reference sequence). CDR3 sequence: CASSLDDSGVGYEQYF. Here the CDR3 DNA reads TGTGCCAGCAGTTTGGACGATAGCGGGGTCGGCTACGAGCAGTACTTC.

This chain links TRBV5-1 with TRBJ2-3; tentative D call: TRBD2 (6 bases). The V end was cut by 5 bases, the J end by 4 bases, with 14 bases between. The CDR3 is made up of 14 amino acids. Looked up from germline, CDR1 is SGHRS and CDR2 is YFSETQ. This chain's CDR3 is CASRLSGSADTQYF. The CDR3 nucleotides read TGCGCCAGCAGACTTTCCGGGAGCGCAGATACGCAGTATTTT.

This clone was detected a few times. The chain carries TRBV2 and TRBJ2-7; 10 positions agree with TRBD2. CDR3 length: 15 residues. Germline CDR1 SNHLY, CDR2 FYNNEI. With 8 bases clipped from V and 0 bases from J, the junction kept 7 bases outside the gene matches. In DNA, the CDR3 is TGTGCCAGCCTCCTACGGACTAGCGGCTCCTACGAGCAGTACTTC. It codes for CASLLRTSGSYEQYF. Supplemented by reference TRBV2 and TRBJ2-7, the full variable domain reads EPEVTQTPSHQVTQMGQEVILRCVPISNHLYFYWYRQILGQKVEFLVSFYNNEISEKSEIFDDQFSVERPDGSNFTLKIRSTKLEDSAMYFCASLLRTSGSYEQYFGPGTRLTVT.

The J gene is TRBJ2-5, the V gene TRBV4-1; D ambiguous. The V gene's germline CDR1 is MGHRA and CDR2 YSYEKL. The CDR3 runs to 14 residues. Trimming took off 3 bases at V and 7 bases at J, with 15 bases between the two ends. The chain's CDR3 is CASSQPGGLRTQYF. CDR3 nucleotide sequence: TGCGCCAGCAGCCAGCCCGGTGGGCTTCGGACCCAGTACTTC.

This clone was observed once. J is TRBJ1-2 and V is TRBV5-1, with a possible D match to TRBD1 (5 bases). This CDR3 contains 15 residues. Germline CDR1 and CDR2: SGHRS and YFSETQ. Deletions cut 0 bases from V and 5 bases from J, with 14 bases between. The CDR3 nucleotides read TGCGCCAGCAGCTTGGCCCCTGACGGGGGTTATGGCTACACCTTC. Encoded protein: CASSLAPDGGYGYTF.

This chain links TRBV5-1 with TRBJ2-1, with 10 positions matching TRBD1. V trimming: 2 bases; J trimming: 4 bases; junction bases outside the gene matches: 3. Germline loops: CDR1 SGHRS, CDR2 YFSETQ. CDR3 length: 15 amino acids. The CDR3 protein is CASSLMGQGYNEQFF. DNA for the CDR3: TGCGCCAGCAGCTTAATGGGACAGGGGTACAATGAGCAGTTCTTC.

The rearrangement joins TRBV7-9 to TRBJ2-1; 7 bases fit TRBD2. The CDR3 is 17 residues long. V dropped 4 bases and J dropped 3; count of bases not matched to a gene: 12. Germline assignment: CDR1 SEHNR and CDR2 FQNEAQ (reference sequence). The CDR3 region has the DNA TGTGCCAGCAGCTCACACTTGGCGGGAGTGGTCTACAATGAGCAGTTCTTC. Amino acids: CASSSHLAGVVYNEQFF.

The gene calls are TRBV9 and TRBJ2-5, with no clear D. V gave up 3 bases and J gave up 6 bases, with 9 bases separating them. Germline CDR1 reads SGDLS; CDR2 reads YYNGEE. The CDR3 has 12 amino acids. CDR3 loop: CASSGTEQTQYF. The CDR3 region has the DNA TGTGCCAGCAGCGGTACTGAGCAGACCCAGTACTTC.

The CDR3 loop is CASSTGLGNQPQHF. The CDR3 coding sequence is TGTGCCAGTAGTACGGGACTGGGGAATCAGCCCCAGCATTTT. The chain uses TRBV19 and TRBJ1-5; TRBD1 might be the D (5 bases). V dropped 4 bases and J dropped 4 bases, with 11 bases sitting between them. Germline V gene lookup returns CDR1 LNHDA and CDR2 SQIVND (reference sequence). There are 14 residues in the CDR3. The full variable domain, rest sourced from reference TRBV19 and TRBJ1-5, is DGGITQSPKYLFRKEGQNVTLSCEQNLNHDAMYWYRQDPGQGLRLIYYSQIVNDFQKGDIAEGYSVSREKKESFPLTVTSAQKNPTAFYLCASSTGLGNQPQHFGDGTRLSIL.